This T cell receptor (beta chain) was documented in a study of blood T cell repertoires in COVID-19. In the study's own analysis: Amplification of reference gene primers provided the estimated nucleated cell counts. The table came from immunoSEQ multiplex PCR; TCRdb's copy has only in-frame clones and leaves some out. The D gene and trimming were derived from the DNA, and the V and J assignments and clone size from that table. The sample has under 200,000 clones, 79% seen once; the top ten hold around 8%. From germline, CDR1 is SGHTA and CDR2 FQGNSA. V gave up 5 bases and J gave up 5 bases, with 12 bases separating them. CDR3 size: 13 residues.

The source material was peripheral blood. The gene calls are TRBV7-2 and TRBJ1-1; D is undetermined. The receptor was derived from a woman in her sixties or seventies with COVID-19, enrolled during active disease. The CDR3 protein is CASSVIEVTEAFF. DNA of the CDR3: TGTGCCAGCAGCGTTATTGAGGTGACTGAAGCTTTCTTT.